This paragraph reports one T cell receptor beta chain. This entry comes from a study of blood T cell repertoires in COVID-19. Overall study context: From T cells, B-cell-depleted T cells, or PBMCs came the material, which was cDNA or gDNA.

Researchers sorted participants into cohorts using their self-reported clinical history. Original processing notes: Nucleated cell counts were estimated from reference gene primer amplification. The protocol was immunoSEQ multiplex PCR, while the TCRdb copy is restricted to in-frame clones and leaves out a portion. D and trimming come from the DNA, and the V and J calls and clone size come from that table. The data hold a few hundred thousand clones, with under 90% observed a single time. The sequencing sample was made of PBMCs or T cells enriched from blood (not recorded which). The clonotype was recovered from a woman aged 50 to 60 who had been exposed to COVID-19.

The CDR3 reads CASTLIPGQTNTEAFF. The CDR3 DNA is TGTGCCAGCACTCTTATCCCGGGACAGACGAACACTGAAGCTTTCTTT. The chain couples TRBV28 to TRBJ1-1, with 7 bases identical to TRBD1. CDR1 and CDR2 from the germline V gene are MDHEN and SYDVKM. V was clipped by 7 bases and J by 1 base; unmatched bases: 12. The CDR3 covers 16 residues.